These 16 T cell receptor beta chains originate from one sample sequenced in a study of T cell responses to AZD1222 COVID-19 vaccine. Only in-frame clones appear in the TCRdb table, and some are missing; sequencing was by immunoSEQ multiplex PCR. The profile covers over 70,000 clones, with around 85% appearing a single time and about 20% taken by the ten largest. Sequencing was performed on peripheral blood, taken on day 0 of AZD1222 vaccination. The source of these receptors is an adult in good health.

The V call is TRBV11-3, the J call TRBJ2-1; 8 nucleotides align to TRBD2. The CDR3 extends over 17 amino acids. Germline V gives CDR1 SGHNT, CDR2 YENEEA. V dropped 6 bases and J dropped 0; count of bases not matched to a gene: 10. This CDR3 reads CASRGMTSVSSYNEQFF. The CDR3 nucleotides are TGTGCCAGCAGGGGGATGACTAGCGTAAGCTCCTACAATGAGCAGTTCTTC.

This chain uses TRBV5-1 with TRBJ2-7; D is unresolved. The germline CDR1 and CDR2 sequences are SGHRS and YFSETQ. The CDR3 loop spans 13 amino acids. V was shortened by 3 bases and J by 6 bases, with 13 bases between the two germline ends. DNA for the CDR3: TGCGCCAGCAGCTCCACTCCAGGTGGCGAGCAGTACTTC. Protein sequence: CASSSTPGGEQYF.

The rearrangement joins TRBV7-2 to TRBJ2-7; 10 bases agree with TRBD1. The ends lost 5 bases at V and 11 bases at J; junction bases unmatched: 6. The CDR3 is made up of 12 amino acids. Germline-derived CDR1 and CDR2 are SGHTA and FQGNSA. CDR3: CASSKPGQGKYF. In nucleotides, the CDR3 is TGTGCCAGCAGCAAACCGGGACAGGGGAAGTACTTC. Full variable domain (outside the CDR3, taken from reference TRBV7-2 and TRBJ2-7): GAGVSQSPSNKVTEKGKDVELRCDPISGHTALYWYRQSLGQGLEFLIYFQGNSAPDKSGLPSDRFSAERTGGSVSTLTIQRTQQEDSAVYLCASSKPGQGKYFGPGTRLTVT.

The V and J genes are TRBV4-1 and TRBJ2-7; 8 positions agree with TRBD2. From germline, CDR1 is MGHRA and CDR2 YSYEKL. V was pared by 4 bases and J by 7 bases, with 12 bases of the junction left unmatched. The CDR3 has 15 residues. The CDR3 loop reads CASSLRGTSSQEQYF. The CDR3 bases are TGCGCCAGCAGCCTTCGCGGGACTAGTTCACAGGAGCAGTACTTC.

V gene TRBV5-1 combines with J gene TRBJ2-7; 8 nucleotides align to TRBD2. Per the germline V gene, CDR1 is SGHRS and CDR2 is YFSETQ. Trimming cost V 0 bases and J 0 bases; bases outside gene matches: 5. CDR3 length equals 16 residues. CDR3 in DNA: TGCGCCAGCAGCTTGGCGGGAGGGCCCAACTCCTACGAGCAGTACTTC. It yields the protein CASSLAGGPNSYEQYF.

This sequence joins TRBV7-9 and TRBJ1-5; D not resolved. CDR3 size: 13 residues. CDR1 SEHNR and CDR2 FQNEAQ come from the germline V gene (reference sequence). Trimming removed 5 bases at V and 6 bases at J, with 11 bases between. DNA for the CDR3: TGTGCCAGCAGCAAGGGTTTGGGTCAGCCCCAGCATTTT. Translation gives CASSKGLGQPQHF.

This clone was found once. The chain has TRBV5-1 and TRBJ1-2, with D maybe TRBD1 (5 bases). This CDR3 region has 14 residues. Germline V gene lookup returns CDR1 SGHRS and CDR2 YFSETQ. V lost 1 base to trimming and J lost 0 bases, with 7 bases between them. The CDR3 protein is CASSLTGPNYGYTF. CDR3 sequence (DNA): TGCGCCAGCAGCTTGACAGGCCCTAACTATGGCTACACCTTC.

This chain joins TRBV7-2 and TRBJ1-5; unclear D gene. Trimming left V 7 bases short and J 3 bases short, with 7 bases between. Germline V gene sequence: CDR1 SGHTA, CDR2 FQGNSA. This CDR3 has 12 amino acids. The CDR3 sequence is CASTQNNQPQHF. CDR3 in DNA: TGTGCCAGCACCCAGAACAATCAGCCCCAGCATTTT.

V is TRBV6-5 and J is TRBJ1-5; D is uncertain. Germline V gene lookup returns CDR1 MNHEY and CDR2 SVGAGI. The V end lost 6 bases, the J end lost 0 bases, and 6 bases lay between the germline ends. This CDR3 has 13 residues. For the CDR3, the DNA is TGTGCCAGCAGCGGAAATAGCAATCAGCCCCAGCATTTT. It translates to CASSGNSNQPQHF.

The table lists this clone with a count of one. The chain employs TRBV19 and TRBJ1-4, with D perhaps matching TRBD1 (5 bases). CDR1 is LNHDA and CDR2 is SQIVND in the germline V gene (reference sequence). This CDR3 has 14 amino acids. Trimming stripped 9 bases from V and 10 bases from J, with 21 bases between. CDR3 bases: TGTGCCAGCTGTCTTCAGGGCAACTCAGGAAAACTGTTTTTT. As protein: CASCLQGNSGKLFF.

The DNA for the CDR3 is TGTGCCAGCACCCGATGGCAACCGGGGCTAGCCAAAAACATTCAGTACTTC. It is translated as CASTRWQPGLAKNIQYF. This chain connects TRBV3-1 (or the pseudogene TRBV3-2) to TRBJ2-4; the D gene could be TRBD1 or TRBD2 (5 bases each). The CDR3 is made up of 17 amino acids. V shed 7 bases and J shed 0 bases, with 19 bases lying between them. Per the germline V gene, CDR1 is LGHDT and CDR2 is YNNKEL (reference sequence).

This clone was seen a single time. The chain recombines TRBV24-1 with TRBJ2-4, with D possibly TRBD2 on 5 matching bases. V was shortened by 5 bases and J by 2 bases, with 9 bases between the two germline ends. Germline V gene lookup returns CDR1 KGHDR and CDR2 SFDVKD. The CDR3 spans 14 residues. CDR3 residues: CATSGGHSKNIQYF. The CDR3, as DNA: TGTGCCACCAGTGGAGGGCATTCCAAAAACATTCAGTACTTC.

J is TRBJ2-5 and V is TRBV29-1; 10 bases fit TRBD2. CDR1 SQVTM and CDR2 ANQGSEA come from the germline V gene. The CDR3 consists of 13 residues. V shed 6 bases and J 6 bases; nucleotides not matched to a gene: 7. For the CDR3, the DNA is TGCAGCGTATCTAGCGGGAGTAGGCAGACCCAGTACTTC. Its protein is CSVSSGSRQTQYF.

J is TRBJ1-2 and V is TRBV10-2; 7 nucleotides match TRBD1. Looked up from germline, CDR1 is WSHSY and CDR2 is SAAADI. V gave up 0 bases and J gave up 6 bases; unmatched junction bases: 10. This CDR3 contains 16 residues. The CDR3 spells CASSESWQGGLDGYTF. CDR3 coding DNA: TGCGCCAGCAGTGAGTCTTGGCAGGGGGGATTGGATGGCTACACCTTC.

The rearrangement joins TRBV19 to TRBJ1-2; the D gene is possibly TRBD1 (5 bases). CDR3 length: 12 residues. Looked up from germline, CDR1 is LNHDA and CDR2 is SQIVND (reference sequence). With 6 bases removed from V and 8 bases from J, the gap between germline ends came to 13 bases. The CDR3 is CASRFRGRGYTF. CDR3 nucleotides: TGTGCCAGTAGATTCCGGGGGAGGGGCTACACCTTC. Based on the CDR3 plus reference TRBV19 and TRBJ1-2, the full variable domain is DGGITQSPKYLFRKEGQNVTLSCEQNLNHDAMYWYRQDPGQGLRLIYYSQIVNDFQKGDIAEGYSVSREKKESFPLTVTSAQKNPTAFYLCASRFRGRGYTFGSGTRLTVV.

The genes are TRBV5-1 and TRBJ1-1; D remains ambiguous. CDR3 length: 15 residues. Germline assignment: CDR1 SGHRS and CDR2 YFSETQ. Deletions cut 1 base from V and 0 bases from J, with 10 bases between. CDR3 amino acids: CASSLNRIVNTEAFF. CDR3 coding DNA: TGCGCCAGCAGCTTGAATAGGATAGTGAACACTGAAGCTTTCTTT.